A selection of T cell receptor beta chains follows, all from one sample in a study of early T cells in non-severe SARS-CoV-2 infection. TCRdb re-called the 5' RACE reads through MiXCR, storing one row per CDR3 protein. There are about 60,000 distinct CDR3 sequences in the sample; 8% to 10% occur only once, and 1.2% lies in the top ten. The source material was whole blood. The receptor source for this set is an adult who was a healthcare worker with PCR-confirmed SARS-CoV-2 infection or an uninfected control (not recorded which). Each CDR3 is given with its conserved first and last residue. A D gene is named only where the DNA matches it firmly. Size tells how often a clone was seen (once, few, many) or the class of an expanded clone, and some rows leave it out.

j_call: TRBJ2-2; d_call: -; v_call: TRBV6-4; clone_size: few; cdr3_aa: CASSSGADTGELFF; cdr3_nt: TGTGCCAGCAGCTCAGGGGCGGACACCGGGGAGCTGTTTTTT
j_call: TRBJ2-2; d_call: -; v_call: TRBV5-1; clone_size: few; cdr3_aa: CASRRERTGELFF; cdr3_nt: TGCGCCAGCAGGAGGGAAAGGACCGGGGAGCTGTTTTTT
j_call: TRBJ2-3; d_call: TRBD1; v_call: TRBV6-9; clone_size: -; cdr3_aa: CASSYTGTEDTDTQYF; cdr3_nt: TGTGCCAGCAGTTACACCGGGACAGAGGACACAGATACGCAGTATTTT
j_call: TRBJ2-3; d_call: TRBD2; v_call: TRBV12-5; clone_size: many; cdr3_aa: CASGLFSGGFLDTQYF; cdr3_nt: TGTGCTAGTGGTCTCTTTAGCGGGGGGTTCCTGGATACGCAGTATTTT
j_call: TRBJ1-2; d_call: TRBD1; v_call: TRBV5-5; clone_size: few; cdr3_aa: CASSLTGAYGYTF; cdr3_nt: TGTGCCAGCAGCTTGACAGGGGCCTATGGCTACACCTTC
j_call: TRBJ1-1; d_call: -; v_call: TRBV5-1; clone_size: -; cdr3_aa: CASSLIPGGLAEAFF; cdr3_nt: TGCGCCAGCAGCTTGATTCCGGGGGGCTTGGCTGAAGCTTTCTTT
j_call: TRBJ2-1; d_call: -; v_call: TRBV29-1; clone_size: few; cdr3_aa: CSATLGGNEQFF; cdr3_nt: TGCAGCGCTACGTTAGGGGGCAATGAGCAGTTCTTC
j_call: TRBJ2-3; d_call: -; v_call: TRBV24-1; clone_size: -; cdr3_aa: CATSDWSQDPDTQYF; cdr3_nt: TGTGCCACCAGTGACTGGTCGCAGGATCCCGATACGCAGTATTTT
j_call: TRBJ1-1; d_call: TRBD1; v_call: TRBV10-3; clone_size: -; cdr3_aa: CAISESDRGNTEAFF; cdr3_nt: TGTGCCATCAGTGAGTCTGACAGGGGGAATACTGAAGCTTTCTTT
j_call: TRBJ1-1; d_call: -; v_call: TRBV6-5; clone_size: many; cdr3_aa: CASSYSLGNTEAFF; cdr3_nt: TGTGCCAGCAGTTACTCTCTGGGAAACACTGAAGCTTTCTTT
j_call: TRBJ1-1; d_call: TRBD1; v_call: TRBV27; clone_size: few; cdr3_aa: CASSLKRGQGTNTEAFF; cdr3_nt: TGTGCCAGCAGTTTAAAAAGGGGGCAGGGGACAAACACTGAAGCTTTCTTT
j_call: TRBJ1-1; d_call: -; v_call: TRBV3-1; clone_size: many; cdr3_aa: CASSRGRGGAFF; cdr3_nt: TGTGCCAGCAGCCGGGGGAGAGGGGGAGCTTTCTTT
j_call: TRBJ1-4; d_call: -; v_call: TRBV25-1; clone_size: -; cdr3_aa: CASSESGRGWANEKLFF; cdr3_nt: TGTGCCAGCAGTGAATCGGGCCGGGGATGGGCTAATGAAAAACTGTTTTTT
j_call: TRBJ1-3; d_call: -; v_call: TRBV30; clone_size: -; cdr3_aa: CAWSGRGASENTIYF; cdr3_nt: TGTGCCTGGAGTGGTCGGGGGGCCTCTGAAAACACCATATATTTT
j_call: TRBJ1-6; d_call: TRBD1; v_call: TRBV19; clone_size: few; cdr3_aa: CASSITGVGSPLHF; cdr3_nt: TGTGCCAGTAGTATCACAGGGGTCGGTTCACCCCTCCACTTT
j_call: TRBJ2-5; d_call: -; v_call: TRBV2; clone_size: few; cdr3_aa: CASSGSHQETQYF; cdr3_nt: TGTGCCAGCAGTGGAAGTCACCAAGAGACCCAGTACTTC
j_call: TRBJ2-3; d_call: TRBD1; v_call: TRBV10-3; clone_size: -; cdr3_aa: CANGQGPDTQYF; cdr3_nt: TGTGCCAATGGACAGGGCCCAGATACGCAGTATTTT
j_call: TRBJ1-2; d_call: -; v_call: TRBV19; clone_size: -; cdr3_aa: CASTLVVGTNYGYTF; cdr3_nt: TGTGCCAGTACCCTAGTAGTCGGAACTAACTATGGCTACACCTTC
j_call: TRBJ2-3; d_call: -; v_call: TRBV7-9; clone_size: -; cdr3_aa: CASSLQTVSDSTDTQYF; cdr3_nt: TGTGCCAGCAGCTTACAGACGGTCTCCGATAGCACAGATACGCAGTATTTT
j_call: TRBJ1-3; d_call: TRBD1; v_call: TRBV12-3/TRBV12-4; clone_size: many; cdr3_aa: CASSPPRGISGNTIYF; cdr3_nt: TGTGCCAGCAGTCCCCCCAGGGGGATCTCTGGAAACACCATATATTTT
j_call: TRBJ1-2; d_call: -; v_call: TRBV29-1; clone_size: many; cdr3_aa: CSVDTGVSDGYTF; cdr3_nt: TGCAGCGTTGATACAGGAGTCTCCGATGGCTACACCTTC
j_call: TRBJ2-3; d_call: TRBD2; v_call: TRBV12-3/TRBV12-4; clone_size: few; cdr3_aa: CASSFSGLAGLADTDTQYF; cdr3_nt: TGTGCCAGCAGTTTCTCTGGCCTGGCAGGACTAGCGGATACAGATACGCAGTATTTT
j_call: TRBJ1-5; d_call: -; v_call: TRBV5-1; clone_size: few; cdr3_aa: CASSFFPSDSNQPQHF; cdr3_nt: TGCGCCAGCAGCTTTTTTCCTTCGGATAGCAATCAGCCCCAGCATTTT
j_call: TRBJ2-4; d_call: TRBD1; v_call: TRBV12-3/TRBV12-4; clone_size: many; cdr3_aa: CASSFQGQGLGKNIQYF; cdr3_nt: TGTGCCAGCAGTTTTCAGGGACAGGGTTTGGGCAAAAACATTCAGTACTTC
j_call: TRBJ1-4; d_call: -; v_call: TRBV7-8; clone_size: few; cdr3_aa: CASSITRTATNEKLFF; cdr3_nt: TGTGCCAGCAGCATAACCCGGACAGCAACTAATGAAAAACTGTTTTTT
j_call: TRBJ2-2; d_call: TRBD1; v_call: TRBV30; clone_size: few; cdr3_aa: CAWRGGTGGLPNTGELFF; cdr3_nt: TGTGCCTGGAGGGGAGGGACAGGGGGGTTACCGAACACCGGGGAGCTGTTTTTT
j_call: TRBJ2-3; d_call: -; v_call: TRBV7-6; clone_size: few; cdr3_aa: CASSYLGPSGDTQYF; cdr3_nt: TGTGCCAGCAGCTACTTGGGCCCCTCCGGGGATACGCAGTATTTT
j_call: TRBJ2-1; d_call: -; v_call: TRBV12-3/TRBV12-4; clone_size: few; cdr3_aa: CASSLAGGPYNEQFF; cdr3_nt: TGTGCCAGCAGTTTAGCGGGTGGCCCCTACAATGAGCAGTTCTTC
j_call: TRBJ2-5; d_call: -; v_call: TRBV12-3/TRBV12-4; clone_size: -; cdr3_aa: CASSLRGGETQYF; cdr3_nt: TGTGCCAGCAGTCTCAGGGGCGGGGAGACCCAGTACTTC
j_call: TRBJ2-3; d_call: -; v_call: TRBV27; clone_size: few; cdr3_aa: CASSPGAEITDTQYF; cdr3_nt: TGTGCCAGCAGCCCGGGCGCAGAGATTACAGATACGCAGTATTTT
j_call: TRBJ1-1; d_call: -; v_call: TRBV27; clone_size: few; cdr3_aa: CASSPREGNTEAFF; cdr3_nt: TGTGCCAGCAGTCCCAGGGAGGGTAACACTGAAGCTTTCTTT
j_call: TRBJ2-3; d_call: TRBD2; v_call: TRBV7-2; clone_size: -; cdr3_aa: CASSLYLTGGPGDTQYF; cdr3_nt: TGTGCCAGCAGCTTATATCTTACGGGGGGGCCCGGAGATACGCAGTATTTT
j_call: TRBJ2-5; d_call: -; v_call: TRBV18; clone_size: -; cdr3_aa: CASSPHHLETQYF; cdr3_nt: TGTGCCAGCTCACCGCATCATCTAGAGACCCAGTACTTC
j_call: TRBJ2-1; d_call: -; v_call: TRBV5-1; clone_size: few; cdr3_aa: CASSLPTRPSSAPVNEQFF; cdr3_nt: TGCGCCAGCAGCTTACCGACCCGACCGTCTAGCGCTCCTGTCAATGAGCAGTTCTTC
j_call: TRBJ2-3; d_call: -; v_call: TRBV29-1; clone_size: -; cdr3_aa: CSVAQGAPTDTQYF; cdr3_nt: TGCAGCGTGGCACAGGGCGCTCCCACAGATACGCAGTATTTT
j_call: TRBJ1-1; d_call: -; v_call: TRBV12-3/TRBV12-4; clone_size: -; cdr3_aa: CASSLTGYTEAFF; cdr3_nt: TGTGCCAGCAGTCTTACAGGGTACACTGAAGCTTTCTTT
j_call: TRBJ2-1; d_call: TRBD2; v_call: TRBV11-2; clone_size: few; cdr3_aa: CASSPGLAGTGEQFF; cdr3_nt: TGTGCCAGCAGCCCGGGACTAGCGGGGACTGGAGAGCAGTTCTTC
j_call: TRBJ1-1; d_call: -; v_call: TRBV25-1; clone_size: many; cdr3_aa: CASSEYGQGRDTEAFF; cdr3_nt: TGTGCCAGCAGTGAATATGGGCAGGGCCGGGACACTGAAGCTTTCTTT
j_call: TRBJ1-1; d_call: TRBD1; v_call: TRBV5-1; clone_size: few; cdr3_aa: CASSPDRESSAFF; cdr3_nt: TGCGCCAGCAGCCCCGACAGGGAGTCGTCCGCTTTCTTT
j_call: TRBJ2-3; d_call: -; v_call: TRBV6-6; clone_size: -; cdr3_aa: CASSYEAGRTDTQYF; cdr3_nt: TGTGCCAGCAGTTACGAGGCGGGGCGCACAGATACGCAGTATTTT
j_call: TRBJ2-2; d_call: TRBD1; v_call: TRBV2; clone_size: few; cdr3_aa: CASSADRGIGELFF; cdr3_nt: TGTGCCAGCAGTGCGGACAGGGGTATCGGGGAGCTGTTTTTT